This TCR beta chain was observed in a study of CD8 T cells in Susac syndrome. CDR3 size: 12 residues. Germline V CDR1 and CDR2: DFQATT, SNEGSKA (reference sequence). Trimming shortened V by 6 bases and J by 7 bases, and 13 bases separated the two germline ends. The authors negatively isolated CD8+ and CD4+ T cells and FACS-enriched TEMRA cells. Reverse transcription of about 0.45 to 1 ug RNA was performed with random hexamers. In TCRdb, the immunoSEQ multiplex PCR reads were re-called with MiXCR into one record per CDR3 protein. The repertoire includes some 190,000 distinct CDR3 sequences, roughly 93% of them detected once, and approximately 0.15% sits in the top ten.

Material for sequencing was CD4+ T cells from PBMCs. The genes are TRBV20-1 and TRBJ1-5, with D tentatively TRBD1 (5 bases). The receptor comes from a human donor with Susac syndrome. The CDR3: CSAGQGVQPQHF. CDR3 coding DNA: TGCAGTGCAGGGCAGGGCGTACAGCCCCAGCATTTT.